The rows below give T cell receptor beta chains drawn from one sample of a study of T-cell memory formation after mild COVID-19. A single record per CDR3 protein comes from TCRdb applying MiXCR to the 5' RACE reads. The sample consists of about 350,000 distinct CDR3 sequences, 20% to 25% of them appearing once. The sequencing input was PBMCs or a T cell subset sorted from them (not recorded which). These receptors originate from a man in his late teens or twenties who had mild COVID-19 (a few samples of this study predate the infection). Cell type and time point are not known. The CDR3 runs from the conserved cysteine through the conserved F or W. A D gene is named only where the DNA matches it firmly. A row's size may be missing; if present it is once, few, many or a size class.

v_gene,len,d_gene,abundance,j_gene,CDR3nt,CDR3aa
TRBV10-3,13,TRBD2,.,TRBJ2-5,TGTGCCATCAGGGCTAGCGGCCAAGAGACCCAGTACTTC,CAIRASGQETQYF
TRBV4-2,17,TRBD2,.,TRBJ2-1,TGTGCCAGCAGCCCAGCTAGCGGGGGATCACTCTACAATGAGCAGTTCTTC,CASSPASGGSLYNEQFF
TRBV30,11,.,once,TRBJ2-1,TGTGCCTGGAGTTCTCGGGATCACCAGTTCTTC,CAWSSRDHQFF
TRBV19,15,.,.,TRBJ2-7,TGTGCCAGTAGTGCCCGGGACCGTCCCCTCTACGAGCAGTACTTC,CASSARDRPLYEQYF
TRBV29-1,13,.,.,TRBJ2-7,TGCAGCGGGGGGTCAGGGAGTTCCTACGAGCAGTACTTC,CSGGSGSSYEQYF
TRBV4-3,15,TRBD1,few,TRBJ1-2,TGCGCCAGCAGCCAGGGCCTAACAGGGGACTATGGCTACACCTTC,CASSQGLTGDYGYTF
TRBV28,11,TRBD1,.,TRBJ1-5,TGTGCCAGCACTCGGGACAGTCTCCAACATTTT,CASTRDSLQHF
TRBV5-6,15,TRBD1,few,TRBJ2-5,TGTGCCAGCAGCCGGGACAGGGGGTTAGGAGAGACCCAGTACTTC,CASSRDRGLGETQYF
TRBV5-1,14,.,few,TRBJ2-1,TGCGCCAGCAGCTTCAGGCAGGGCCACAATGAGCAGTTCTTC,CASSFRQGHNEQFF
TRBV12-3/TRBV12-4,13,.,few,TRBJ1-2,TGTGCCAGCAGAGGGGATTTCGGCTATGGCTACACCTTC,CASRGDFGYGYTF
TRBV6-1,15,.,.,TRBJ1-3,TGTGCCAGCAGTGAAGTATACGGATCTGGAAACACCATATATTTT,CASSEVYGSGNTIYF
TRBV3-1,17,.,.,TRBJ2-4,TGTGCCAGCAGCCAAGAGCAGGGGCATTCTGACGTGTACATTCAGTACTTC,CASSQEQGHSDVYIQYF
TRBV2,15,.,few,TRBJ1-3,TGTGCCAGCACCGTCGACAGCGCCTCTGGAAACACCATATATTTT,CASTVDSASGNTIYF
TRBV12-3/TRBV12-4,14,TRBD1,few,TRBJ1-4,TGTGCCAGCACCCGACAGGGGATTTGGGAAAAACTGTTTTTT,CASTRQGIWEKLFF
TRBV5-1,13,.,.,TRBJ2-1,TGCGCCAGCAGCTTGGAGGGCAGATTTGAGCAGTTCTTC,CASSLEGRFEQFF
TRBV4-3,10,.,.,TRBJ2-1,TGCGCCAGCAGCCAAAGGGTGGAGTTCTTC,CASSQRVEFF
TRBV6-5,16,TRBD2,.,TRBJ2-1,TGTGCCAGCAGTTCGAGCGGGACGAGCTCCTACAATGAGCAGTTCTTC,CASSSSGTSSYNEQFF
TRBV12-5,16,TRBD1,few,TRBJ2-7,TGTGCTAGTGGTTTCCCCTCCGACAGGGGGTCGGGAGAGCAGTACTTC,CASGFPSDRGSGEQYF
TRBV28,14,.,few,TRBJ1-2,TGTGCCAGCAGGCCACCTCTATCAGAATATGGCTACACCTTC,CASRPPLSEYGYTF
TRBV6-6,14,TRBD1,many,TRBJ1-4,TGTGCCAGCCATAGGGGGCAATCTAATGAAAAACTGTTTTTT,CASHRGQSNEKLFF
TRBV20-1,19,.,.,TRBJ2-1,TGCAGTGCTCCCATTTATGGCAGGGGCTATCCAAGCTCCTACAATGAGCAGTTCTTC,CSAPIYGRGYPSSYNEQFF
TRBV7-2,16,.,few,TRBJ2-1,TGTGCCAGCAGCTTCCGGGACCCAGGGCCGTACAATGAGCAGTTCTTC,CASSFRDPGPYNEQFF
TRBV5-1,15,.,once,TRBJ2-2,TGCGCCAGCAGAGGAAGTAGCGGAAACACCGGGGAGCTGTTTTTT,CASRGSSGNTGELFF
TRBV7-2,13,.,.,TRBJ2-5,TGTGCCAGCAGGAAAGTGGGGGGAGAGACCCAGTACTTC,CASRKVGGETQYF
TRBV7-8,18,TRBD1,many,TRBJ2-6,TGTGCCAGCAGCCATCGACAGGGGAAGGGCCCTGGGGCCAACGTCCTGACTTTC,CASSHRQGKGPGANVLTF
TRBV12-3/TRBV12-4,15,.,few,TRBJ2-1,TGTGCCAGCAGGCATACAGGGCGCTCCTACAATGAGCAGTTCTTC,CASRHTGRSYNEQFF
TRBV12-3/TRBV12-4,16,TRBD1,.,TRBJ2-5,TGTGCCAGCACCAAAAGACAGGGTCTGATAGTAGAGACCCAGTACTTC,CASTKRQGLIVETQYF
TRBV6-2/TRBV6-3,17,.,few,TRBJ2-1,TGTGCCAGCAGTTACTCGAGTGTGAGAGGGGTCTACAATGAGCAGTTCTTC,CASSYSSVRGVYNEQFF
TRBV14,17,.,.,TRBJ2-5,TGTGCCAGCAGCCAAGATCTTGGCAACGCCAACCAAGAGACCCAGTACTTC,CASSQDLGNANQETQYF
TRBV12-3/TRBV12-4,13,.,few,TRBJ1-3,TGTGCCAGCAGGCGGTACTCTGGAAACACCATATATTTT,CASRRYSGNTIYF
TRBV4-1,15,.,many,TRBJ2-2,TGCGCCAGCAGCCAAGAAACGGGGGTCACCGGGGAGCTGTTTTTT,CASSQETGVTGELFF
TRBV7-2,15,TRBD1,.,TRBJ1-5,TGTGCCAGCAGCGGACAGGGCACGAGCAATCAGCCCCAGCATTTT,CASSGQGTSNQPQHF
TRBV2,13,.,few,TRBJ2-4,TGTGCCAGCAACTCCTTAGCCAAAAACATTCAGTACTTC,CASNSLAKNIQYF
TRBV15,15,.,once,TRBJ1-1,TGTGCCACCAGCAGAGATCGGGAGATGAACACTGAAGCTTTCTTT,CATSRDREMNTEAFF
TRBV6-6,11,.,.,TRBJ1-5,TGTGCCAGCAGTTCTCATCGGACCCAGCATTTT,CASSSHRTQHF
TRBV12-3/TRBV12-4,15,.,many,TRBJ2-1,TGTGCCAGCAGTTTAGATAGAGGAGTTTACAATGAGCAGTTCTTC,CASSLDRGVYNEQFF
TRBV9,16,.,.,TRBJ1-3,TGTGCCAGCAGCGTTCTTGACAGCATCTCTGGAAACACCATATATTTT,CASSVLDSISGNTIYF
TRBV6-5,16,.,.,TRBJ2-3,TGTGCCAGCAGTTTCCGCCTCCGCGGAAACACAGATACGCAGTATTTT,CASSFRLRGNTDTQYF
TRBV4-1,15,.,.,TRBJ1-2,TGCGCCAGCAGCCATTCCCGGGACGGAGACTATGGCTACACCTTC,CASSHSRDGDYGYTF
TRBV20-1,13,.,.,TRBJ2-5,TGCAGAGCCTCCCGAGCGGGCGAAGAGACCCAGTACTTC,CRASRAGEETQYF
TRBV7-6,14,TRBD1,few,TRBJ1-4,TGTGCCAGCAGCCCCGGGACAGCTAATGAAAAACTGTTTTTT,CASSPGTANEKLFF
TRBV11-2,13,.,.,TRBJ2-1,TGTGCCAGCAGCGGGGGGGCCGGAGATGAGCAGTTCTTC,CASSGGAGDEQFF
TRBV12-3/TRBV12-4,14,TRBD1,.,TRBJ2-5,TGTGCCAGCAGTTCCCGGACAGGGACCGAGACCCAGTACTTC,CASSSRTGTETQYF
TRBV10-3,13,.,.,TRBJ1-6,TGTGCCATCAGACCGAGTGGAGATTCACCCCTCCACTTT,CAIRPSGDSPLHF
TRBV27,16,TRBD1,few,TRBJ1-4,TGTGCCAGCAGTTTACTTCGGGACAGTGCTAATGAAAAACTGTTTTTT,CASSLLRDSANEKLFF
TRBV7-8,14,.,.,TRBJ1-5,TGTGCCAGCAGCCCCCTCTGGAGCAATCAGCCCCAGCATTTT,CASSPLWSNQPQHF
TRBV2,12,.,few,TRBJ2-5,TGTGCCAGCAGACGGGGGCAAGAGACCCAGTACTTC,CASRRGQETQYF
TRBV9,15,TRBD1,few,TRBJ2-4,TGTGCCAGCAGTTTCACAGGGGAAGAAGAAAACATTCAGTACTTC,CASSFTGEEENIQYF
TRBV2,14,TRBD2,.,TRBJ2-1,TGTGCCAGCACCTTGCGGGGGGGCCTAGATGAGCAGTTCTTC,CASTLRGGLDEQFF